This T cell receptor (beta chain) was identified in a study of blood T cell repertoires in COVID-19. The CDR3 loop spans 14 amino acids. The V gene end was trimmed by 0 bases and the J gene end by 10 bases; junction bases not matched to a gene: 3. The V gene's germline CDR1 is SGHAT and CDR2 FQNNGV. This table comes from immunoSEQ multiplex PCR, and its TCRdb copy is limited to in-frame clones, with some not included. The sample lists 200,000 to 250,000 clones, roughly four fifths occurring once. The clonotype was recovered from a woman between 50 and 59 years old with acute or convalescent COVID-19. Sequencing input: peripheral blood. The chain carries TRBV11-2 and TRBJ2-3, with 11 bases identical to TRBD2. The CDR3 loop reads CASSLELAGGSQYF. CDR3 DNA: TGTGCCAGCAGCTTAGAGCTAGCGGGAGGATCGCAGTATTTT.